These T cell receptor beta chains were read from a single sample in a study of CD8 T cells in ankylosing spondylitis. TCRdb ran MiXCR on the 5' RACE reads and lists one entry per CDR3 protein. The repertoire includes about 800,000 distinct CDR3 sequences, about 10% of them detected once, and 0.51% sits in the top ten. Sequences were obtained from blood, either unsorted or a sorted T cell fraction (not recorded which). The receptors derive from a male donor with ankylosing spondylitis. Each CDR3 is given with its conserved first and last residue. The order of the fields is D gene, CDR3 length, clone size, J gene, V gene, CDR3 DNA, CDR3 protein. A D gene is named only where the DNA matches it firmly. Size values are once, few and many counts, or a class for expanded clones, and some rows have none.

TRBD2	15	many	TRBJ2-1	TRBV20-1	TGCAGTGCTACCCGGACTAGCGGGAGTCATTATGAGCAGTTCTTC	CSATRTSGSHYEQFF
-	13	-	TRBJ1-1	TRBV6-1	TGTGCCAGCAGGCCACAGGGTGACGCTGAAGCTTTCTTT	CASRPQGDAEAFF
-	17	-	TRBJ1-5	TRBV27	TGTGCCAGCAGTTCCAGGCCCACCACATATAGCAATCAGCCCCAGCATTTT	CASSSRPTTYSNQPQHF
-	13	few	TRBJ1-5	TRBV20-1	TGCAGTGCTATCACGGATAGCAATCAGCCCCAGCATTTT	CSAITDSNQPQHF
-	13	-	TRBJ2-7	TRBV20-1	TGCAGTGCTAGTCTTCTGGCCCTCTACGAGCAGTACTTC	CSASLLALYEQYF
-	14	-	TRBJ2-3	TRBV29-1	TGCAGCGCTGAAAGGGCGGGAATCACAGATACGCAGTATTTT	CSAERAGITDTQYF
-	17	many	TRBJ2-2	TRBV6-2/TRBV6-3	TGTGCCAGCAGCCCTCGCCCTTCGCGGACCAACACCGGGGAGCTGTTTTTT	CASSPRPSRTNTGELFF
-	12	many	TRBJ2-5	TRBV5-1	TGTGCCAGCAGCTTAGTGGCGGAGACCCAGTACTTC	CASSLVAETQYF
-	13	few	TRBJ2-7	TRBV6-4	TGTGCCAGCAGTGACACGGATGCCTACGAGCAGTACTTC	CASSDTDAYEQYF
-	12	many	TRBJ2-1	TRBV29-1	TGCAGCGTCCCCCGCCCAGGCAATGAGCAGTTCTTC	CSVPRPGNEQFF
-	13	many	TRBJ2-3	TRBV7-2	TGTGCCAGCAGCTTTTTCAGCACAGATACGCAGTATTTT	CASSFFSTDTQYF
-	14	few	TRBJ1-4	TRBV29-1	TGCAGCGTTGACCCACAGGATGGGAATGAAAAACTGTTTTTT	CSVDPQDGNEKLFF
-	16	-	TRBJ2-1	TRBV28	-	CASSTSTSGVYNEQFF
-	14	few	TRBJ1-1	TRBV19	TGTGCCAGTAGAATTGGCAGGACGAACACTGAAGCTTTCTTT	CASRIGRTNTEAFF
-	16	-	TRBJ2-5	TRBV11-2	TGTGCCAGCAGCCACCTACCGGGCCCCGAGGGGGAGACCCAGTACTTC	CASSHLPGPEGETQYF
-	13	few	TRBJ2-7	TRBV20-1	TGCAGTGCTAGAGATAGGGTTCGGTTCGAGCAGTACTTC	CSARDRVRFEQYF
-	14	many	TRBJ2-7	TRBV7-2	TGTGCCAGCAGTCTGGACGGAACACTTTACGAGCAGTACTTC	CASSLDGTLYEQYF